The source of this TCR beta chain is a study of cytomegalovirus exposure and HLA in healthy donors. Primers for the PCR totalled 60 Vbeta and 13 Jbeta. Some clones are missing from TCRdb's copy, which holds only in-frame ones; the method was immunoSEQ multiplex PCR. The sample has around 33,000 clones; roughly 90% are singletons. As to this clone: Antigen specificity is unknown.

Study-wide points: Researchers had no immune exposure information except CMV serostatus available.

The length of the CDR3 is 13 residues. Germline V gene data show CDR1 as SGDLS and CDR2 as YYNGEE. Trimming removed 4 bases from V and 7 bases from J; junction bases left unmatched: 5. The gene calls are TRBV9 and TRBJ2-1, with 7 bases identical to TRBD2. The receptor was isolated from a woman aged 18 to 35 in good health and CMV-seronegative. Sequenced sample: PBMCs. CDR3 sequence reads: CASSIAGDNEQFF. DNA for the CDR3: TGTGCCAGCAGCATCGCGGGGGATAATGAGCAGTTCTTC.